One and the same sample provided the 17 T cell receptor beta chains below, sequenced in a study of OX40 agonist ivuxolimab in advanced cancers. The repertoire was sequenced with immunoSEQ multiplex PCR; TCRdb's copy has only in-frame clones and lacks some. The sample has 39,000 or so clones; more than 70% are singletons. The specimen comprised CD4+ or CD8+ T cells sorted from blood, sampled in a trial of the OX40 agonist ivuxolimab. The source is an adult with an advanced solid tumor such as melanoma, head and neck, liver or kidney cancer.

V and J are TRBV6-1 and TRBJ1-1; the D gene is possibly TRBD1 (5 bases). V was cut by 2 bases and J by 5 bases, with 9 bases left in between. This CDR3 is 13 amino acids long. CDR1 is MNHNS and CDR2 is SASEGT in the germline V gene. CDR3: CASSERQGTEAFF. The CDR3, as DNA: TGTGCCAGCAGTGAAAGGCAGGGTACTGAAGCTTTCTTT.

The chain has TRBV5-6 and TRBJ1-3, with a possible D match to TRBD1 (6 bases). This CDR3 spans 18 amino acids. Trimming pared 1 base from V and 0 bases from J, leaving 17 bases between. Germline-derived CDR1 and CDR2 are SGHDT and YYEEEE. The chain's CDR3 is CASSLRGGRATSGNTIYF. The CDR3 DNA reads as TGTGCCAGCAGCTTGAGGGGGGGCAGGGCGACCTCTGGAAACACCATATATTTT.

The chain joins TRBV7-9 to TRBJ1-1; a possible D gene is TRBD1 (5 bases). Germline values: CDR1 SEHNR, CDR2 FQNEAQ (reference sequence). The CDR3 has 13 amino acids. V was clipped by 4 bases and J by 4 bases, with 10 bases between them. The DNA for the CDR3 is TGTGCCAGCAGCTCCGGGGGTGGCACTGAAGCTTTCTTT. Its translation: CASSSGGGTEAFF.

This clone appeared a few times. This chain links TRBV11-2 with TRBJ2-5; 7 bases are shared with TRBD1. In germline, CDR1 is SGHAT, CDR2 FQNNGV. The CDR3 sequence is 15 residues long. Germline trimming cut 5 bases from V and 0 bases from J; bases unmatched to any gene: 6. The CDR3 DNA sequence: TGTGCCAGCAGCCGTACAGGGGATAACCAAGAGACCCAGTACTTC. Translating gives CASSRTGDNQETQYF.

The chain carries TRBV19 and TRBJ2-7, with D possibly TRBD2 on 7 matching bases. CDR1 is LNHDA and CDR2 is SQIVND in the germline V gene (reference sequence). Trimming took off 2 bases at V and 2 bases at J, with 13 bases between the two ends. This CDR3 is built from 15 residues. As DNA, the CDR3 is TGTGCCAGTAGTATATTGGCGGGGGCTACCTACGAGCAGTACTTC. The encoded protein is CASSILAGATYEQYF.

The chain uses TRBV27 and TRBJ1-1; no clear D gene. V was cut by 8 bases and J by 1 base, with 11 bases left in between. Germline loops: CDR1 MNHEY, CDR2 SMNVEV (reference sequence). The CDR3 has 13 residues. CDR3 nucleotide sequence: TGTGCCAGCGCCGACCTCAGGAACACTGAAGCTTTCTTT. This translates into CASADLRNTEAFF.

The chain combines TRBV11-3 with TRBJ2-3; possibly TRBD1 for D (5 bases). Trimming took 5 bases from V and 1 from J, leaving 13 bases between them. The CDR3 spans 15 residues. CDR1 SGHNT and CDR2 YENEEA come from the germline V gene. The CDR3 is CASSDRTTGTDTQYF. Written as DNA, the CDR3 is TGTGCCAGCAGCGACCGGACAACGGGCACAGATACGCAGTATTTT.

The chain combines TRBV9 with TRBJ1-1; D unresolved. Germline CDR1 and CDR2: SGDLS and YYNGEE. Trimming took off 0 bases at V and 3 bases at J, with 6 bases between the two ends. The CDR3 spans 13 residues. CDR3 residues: CASSVGQDTEAFF. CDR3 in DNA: TGTGCCAGCAGCGTAGGTCAGGACACTGAAGCTTTCTTT.

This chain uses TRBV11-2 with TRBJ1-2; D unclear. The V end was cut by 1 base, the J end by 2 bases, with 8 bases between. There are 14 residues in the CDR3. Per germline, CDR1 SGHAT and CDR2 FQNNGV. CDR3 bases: TGTGCCAGCAGCTTAGGGCCAGGCAACTATGGCTACACCTTC. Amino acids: CASSLGPGNYGYTF.

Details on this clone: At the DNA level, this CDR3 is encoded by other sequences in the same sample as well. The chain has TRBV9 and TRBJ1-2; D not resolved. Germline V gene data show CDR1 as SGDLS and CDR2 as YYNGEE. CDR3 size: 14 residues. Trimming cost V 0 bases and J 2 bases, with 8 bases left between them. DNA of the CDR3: TGTGCCAGCAGCGTAGATTTGGGAAACTATGGCTACACCTTC. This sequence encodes CASSVDLGNYGYTF.

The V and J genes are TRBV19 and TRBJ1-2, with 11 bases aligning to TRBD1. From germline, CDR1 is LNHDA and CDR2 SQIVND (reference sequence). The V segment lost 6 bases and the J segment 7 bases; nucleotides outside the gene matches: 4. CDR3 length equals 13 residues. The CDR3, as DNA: TGTGCCAGTAGGGGACAGGGGGGACGTGGCTACACCTTC. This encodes CASRGQGGRGYTF.

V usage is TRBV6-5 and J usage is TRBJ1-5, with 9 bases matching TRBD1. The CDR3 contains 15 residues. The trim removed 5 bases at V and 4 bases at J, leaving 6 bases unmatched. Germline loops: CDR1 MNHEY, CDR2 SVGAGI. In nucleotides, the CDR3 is TGTGCCAGCAGTAAACAGGGGGCTGGAAATCAGCCCCAGCATTTT. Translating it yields CASSKQGAGNQPQHF.

Written as DNA, the CDR3 is TGTGCCAGCAGCTTAGAAGGGGATACCTACGAGCAGTACTTC. It yields the protein CASSLEGDTYEQYF. The chain combines TRBV7-2 with TRBJ2-7; perhaps TRBD1 as D (5 bases). The V end lost 1 base, the J end lost 2 bases, and 9 bases lay between the germline ends. This CDR3 comprises 14 residues. Germline V gene lookup returns CDR1 SGHTA and CDR2 FQGNSA.

The CDR3 here is CASSLFSSQPQHF. The CDR3 DNA sequence: TGTGCCAGCAGCTTATTCTCCAGCCAGCCCCAGCATTTT. This chain links TRBV7-2 with TRBJ1-5; D unresolved. Trimming cost V 2 bases and J 7 bases, with 9 bases left between them. This CDR3 is built from 13 residues. Germline values: CDR1 SGHTA, CDR2 FQGNSA.

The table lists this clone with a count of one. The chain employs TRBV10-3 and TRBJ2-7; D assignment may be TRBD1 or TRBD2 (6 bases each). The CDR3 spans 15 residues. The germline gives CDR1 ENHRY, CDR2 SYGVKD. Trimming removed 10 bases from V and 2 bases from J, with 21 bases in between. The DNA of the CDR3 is TGTGCCACCACTATTAAAGCGGAGGGGGCCTACGAGCAGTACTTC. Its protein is CATTIKAEGAYEQYF.

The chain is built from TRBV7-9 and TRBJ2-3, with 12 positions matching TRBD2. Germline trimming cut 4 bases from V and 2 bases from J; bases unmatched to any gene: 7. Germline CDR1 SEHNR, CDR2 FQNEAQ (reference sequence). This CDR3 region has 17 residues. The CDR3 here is CASSSRLAGAYTDTQYF. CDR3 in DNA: TGTGCCAGCAGCTCAAGACTAGCGGGGGCCTACACAGATACGCAGTATTTT.

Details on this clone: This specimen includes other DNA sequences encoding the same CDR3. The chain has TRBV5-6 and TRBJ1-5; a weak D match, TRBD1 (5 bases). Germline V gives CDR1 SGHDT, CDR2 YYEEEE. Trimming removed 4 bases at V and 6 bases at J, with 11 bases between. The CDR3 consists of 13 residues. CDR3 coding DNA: TGTGCCAGCAGCATGGAAGGGGCTCAGCCCCAGCATTTT. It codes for CASSMEGAQPQHF.